The source of this TCR beta chain is a study of T cell responses to AZD1222 COVID-19 vaccine (dated by TCRdb to the early 2020s). At the level of the whole study: AZD1222 recipients with second doses at about 4 weeks or about 12 weeks were pooled, because spike-specific TCR depth and breadth did not differ between schedules. A total of about 240 trial participants underwent TCR sequencing, of whom approximately 210 received two doses of AZD1222 and about 26 received two doses of the MenACWY control vaccine. Trial participants were enrolled into age subgroups of 18-55, 56-69 and 70-plus years, which contained 148, 28 and 57 TCR-sequenced participants, respectively.

The CDR3 regions of human TCRbeta chains were subjected to immunosequencing. The published analysis was carried out like this. TCRs in the repertoires were matched against a reference library of SARS-CoV-2-specific TCRs that had been generated with the MIRA antigen-specificity platform. Breadth was defined as the fraction of unique TCRs that were SARS-CoV-2-associated, and depth was defined as the fraction of total T cells that were SARS-CoV-2-associated. Using the MIRA data, every spike-specific TCR was mapped to the spike region that the TCR reacted to and assigned to either a CD4 or a CD8 class. Log10-transformed breadth and depth values were compared by one-way ANOVA with Sidak's multiple comparisons tests. Here the immuneACCESS table is served through TCRdb, limited to in-frame sequences with V and J called. Missing clones are a known gap in these copies; in checked studies unresolved V genes cover under half, and the rest lacks a known reason. V and J calls plus clone size are reproduced from that table; the DNA served to infer D and trimming. The sample data list about 85,000 clones, and over 75% of these were observed just once. 16% of the sample belongs to the ten largest clones.

Remarks on this clone: Its antigen is unknown. No per-base quality is available; no much larger clone lies one base away.

The V end loses 6 bases and the J end loses 0 bases, and a stretch of 9 bases separates them. The germline V gene gives CDR1 as KGHSH and CDR2 as LQKENI. The CDR3 sequence holds 14 residues, the cysteine and phenylalanine included. The DNA shown is the 42-base CDR3, in frame from base 1. Beyond this particular receptor, the publication reports: Because no samples from the day 14 peak response were available, repertoires could be characterized only after the peak T cell response. Conclusions about previously exposed vaccinees were limited because only a handful of AZD1222 recipients were SARS-CoV-2 seropositive at baseline. Spike-specific TCR breadth and depth rose significantly after two AZD1222 doses compared with day 0 and with MenACWY recipients. The 56-69-year group was small, and its depth increase did not reach significance, likely because of low power. Nearly half of unique spike-specific TCRs reportedly recognized epitopes outside regions mutated in the B.1.351 and B.1.1.7 variants. CD4 TCRs associated with the vaccine covered the entire spike protein, and the dominant responses were in regions 160-218 and 743-854. Participants were mostly white British and included more females than males, and it was suggested by the authors that clonal diversity may have been underestimated.

Taken with the paper, the label for time point translates to: baseline before first vaccination. The vaccinee samples were drawn from two UK trials, COV001 and COV002, one of which was a single-blind randomized controlled phase 2/3 trial testing AZD1222 (ChAdOx1 nCoV-19) in healthy adults. For TCRbeta chain sequencing, PBMC samples from trial participants were taken at day 0 and at day 28 after the second dose. The V and J segments used are TRBV18 and TRBJ1-3; TRBD1 is a weak D gene call, 5 bases matching. This sequence was found in an adult in good health. This specimen consisted of peripheral blood, obtained on day 0 of AZD1222 vaccination. The CDR3 protein sequence reads: CASSPDNSGNTIYF. The DNA reads TGTGCCAGCTCCCCGGACAACTCTGGAAACACCATATATTTT.